Below, 29 T cell receptor beta chains from the same sample are listed, as sequenced in a study of T cell changes during pregnancy in multiple sclerosis. Clones were sequenced by immunoSEQ multiplex PCR, and TCRdb holds only the in-frame ones, with some missing. The sample includes 40,000 or so clones, about nine tenths of them seen just once. The sample here was CD8+ T cells from peripheral blood mononuclear cells, taken in the second trimester of pregnancy. The origin of the receptors is a female donor with multiple sclerosis, enrolled in a pregnancy study.

The genes are TRBV5-1 and TRBJ2-7; 7 nucleotides align to TRBD1. The V gene end was trimmed by 4 bases and the J gene end by 7 bases; junction bases not matched to a gene: 11. The CDR3 has 14 amino acids. CDR1 SGHRS and CDR2 YFSETQ come from the germline V gene. In DNA, the CDR3 is TGCGCCAGCAGCGGGTGGACAGGAACGGGGGAGCAGTACTTC. Amino acids: CASSGWTGTGEQYF. The full variable domain, its missing parts supplied by reference TRBV5-1 and TRBJ2-7, is KAGVTQTPRYLIKTRGQQVTLSCSPISGHRSVSWYQQTPGQGLQFLFEYFSETQRNKGNFPGRFSGRQFSNSRSEMNVSTLELGDSALYLCASSGWTGTGEQYFGPGTRLTVT.

The genes are TRBV19 and TRBJ1-1, with a possible D match to TRBD1 (5 bases). Trimming stripped 7 bases from V and 4 bases from J, with 19 bases between. Germline CDR1 reads LNHDA; CDR2 reads SQIVND (reference sequence). There are 15 residues in the CDR3. CDR3 residues: CASTRTGQGGTEAFF. The CDR3 coding sequence is TGTGCCAGTACCCGAACGGGGCAGGGAGGCACTGAAGCTTTCTTT.

The J gene is TRBJ2-3, the V gene TRBV11-3; weak D call: TRBD2 (6 bases). This CDR3 contains 15 residues. Germline CDR1 SGHNT, CDR2 YENEEA. The ends were cut back, 5 bases at V and 0 bases at J, with 12 bases in the middle. CDR3 residues: CASSPGVASTDTQYF. As DNA, the CDR3 is TGTGCCAGCAGCCCGGGGGTCGCCAGCACAGATACGCAGTATTTT.

The V and J genes are TRBV5-1 and TRBJ2-2; 8 positions agree with TRBD2. Germline CDR1 SGHRS, CDR2 YFSETQ. The V segment lost 5 bases and the J segment 1 base; nucleotides outside the gene matches: 10. The length of the CDR3 is 17 residues. The CDR3 is CASSWRGRPMNTGELFF. DNA of the CDR3: TGCGCCAGCAGTTGGCGCGGGAGGCCGATGAACACCGGGGAGCTGTTTTTT.

The rearrangement links TRBV19 to TRBJ2-1; TRBD1 aligns across 7 bases. The CDR3 spans 14 residues. J gave up 9 bases and V 3 bases, and 8 bases lay outside the gene matches. CDR1 is LNHDA and CDR2 is SQIVND in the germline V gene (reference sequence). Here the CDR3 reads CASSMLGGMGEQFF. For the CDR3, the DNA is TGTGCCAGTAGTATGTTAGGGGGCATGGGTGAGCAGTTCTTC.

The chain has TRBV6-1 and TRBJ2-1; 11 bases line up with TRBD2. Trimming cost V 2 bases and J 5 bases; bases outside gene matches: 11. The CDR3 totals 18 residues. Germline V lookup: CDR1 MNHNS, CDR2 SASEGT. The CDR3 DNA follows: TGTGCCAGCAGTGAAATCGAGCCGGGACTAGCGGACCACAATGAGCAGTTCTTC. As protein: CASSEIEPGLADHNEQFF.

This clone was seen a single time. This chain connects TRBV19 to TRBJ2-1; no reliable D call. Germline CDR1 and CDR2: LNHDA and SQIVND (reference sequence). This CDR3 is built from 14 residues. Trimming pared 3 bases from V and 3 bases from J, leaving 9 bases between. In DNA form, the CDR3 reads TGTGCCAGTAGTATGTTTCGACACTACAATGAGCAGTTCTTC. Protein: CASSMFRHYNEQFF.

V and J are TRBV7-8 and TRBJ2-5; 8 bases agree with TRBD2. Germline CDR1 reads SGHVS; CDR2 reads FQNEAQ. J was trimmed by 3 bases and V by 3 bases; bases with no gene match: 6. CDR3 length equals 15 residues. The CDR3 sequence is CASSLVAGYKETQYF. CDR3 nucleotides: TGTGCCAGCAGCTTGGTAGCGGGGTATAAAGAGACCCAGTACTTC.

The J gene is TRBJ1-4, the V gene TRBV2, with a possible D match to TRBD1 (6 bases). This CDR3 is built from 15 residues. From germline, CDR1 is SNHLY and CDR2 FYNNEI. The ends were cut back, 2 bases at V and 4 bases at J, with 11 bases in the middle. In DNA, the CDR3 is TGTGCCAGCAGTGAAAGAGCAGGGGTTAATGAAAAACTGTTTTTT. Protein sequence: CASSERAGVNEKLFF.

The genes are TRBV6-4 and TRBJ2-1, with 8 nucleotides matching TRBD2. Germline CDR1 reads MRHNA; CDR2 reads SNTAGT. CDR3 length: 16 residues. Trimming at V came to 6 bases and at J to 3 bases, leaving 10 bases not matched to a gene. CDR3 nucleotide sequence: TGTGCCAGCAGCGCGGATGCGGGGGGACTCTACAATGAGCAGTTCTTC. Translating gives CASSADAGGLYNEQFF.

The CDR3 spells CASSDMDSYEQYF. The CDR3 DNA follows: TGTGCCAGCAGTGACATGGACTCCTACGAGCAGTACTTC. This rearrangement joins TRBV27 to TRBJ2-7; D is ambiguous. The CDR3 is made up of 13 amino acids. The germline gives CDR1 MNHEY, CDR2 SMNVEV (reference sequence). V was clipped by 5 bases and J by 0 bases, with 8 bases between them.

V is TRBV11-2 and J is TRBJ1-1; unclear D gene. V was pared by 8 bases and J by 0 bases, with 7 bases between. Germline V gives CDR1 SGHAT, CDR2 FQNNGV. This CDR3 comprises 12 residues. The CDR3 bases are TGTGCCAGCTCTATACTGAACACTGAAGCTTTCTTT. It yields the protein CASSILNTEAFF. Complete variable domain (other parts from reference TRBV11-2 and TRBJ1-1): EAGVAQSPRYKIIEKRQSVAFWCNPISGHATLYWYQQILGQGPKLLIQFQNNGVVDDSQLPKDRFSAERLKGVDSTLKIQPAKLEDSAVYLCASSILNTEAFFGQGTRLTVV.

Only one count was recorded for this clone. V is TRBV2 and J is TRBJ2-1; 14 nucleotides align to TRBD2. The V and J ends lost 9 bases and 7 bases, in that order; junction bases with no gene match: 5. Germline V CDR1 and CDR2: SNHLY, FYNNEI. CDR3 length equals 14 residues. CDR3 sequence reads: CARGTSGGGNEQFF. The DNA for the CDR3 is TGTGCCAGGGGGACTAGCGGGGGTGGGAATGAGCAGTTCTTC.

The V and J genes are TRBV30 and TRBJ1-6; TRBD1 is a possible D gene (5 bases). Germline CDR1 and CDR2: GTSNPN and SVGIG (reference sequence). The ends were cut back, 5 bases at V and 9 bases at J, with 17 bases in the middle. This CDR3 region has 14 residues. The chain's CDR3 is CAWDRGGTGSPLHF. The CDR3 bases are TGTGCCTGGGATCGGGGGGGAACGGGTTCACCCCTCCACTTT.

The chain recombines TRBV7-9 with TRBJ1-1; TRBD1 matches 10 bases. In germline, CDR1 is SEHNR, CDR2 FQNEAQ (reference sequence). The CDR3 sequence is 16 residues long. V lost 3 bases to trimming and J lost 5 bases; unmatched junction nucleotides: 9. In nucleotides, the CDR3 is TGTGCCAGCAGCTTCAGTCCGGGACAGGGGAAGACTGAAGCTTTCTTT. Amino acid sequence: CASSFSPGQGKTEAFF. Supplemented by reference TRBV7-9 and TRBJ1-1, the full variable domain reads DTGVSQNPRHKITKRGQNVTFRCDPISEHNRLYWYRQTLGQGPEFLTYFQNEAQLEKSRLLSDRFSAERPKGSFSTLEIQRTEQGDSAMYLCASSFSPGQGKTEAFFGQGTRLTVV.

The genes are TRBV9 and TRBJ2-3; 10 bases match TRBD1. Trimming took 5 bases from V and 4 from J; bases not matched to a gene: 7. The CDR3 loop spans 15 amino acids. CDR1 is SGDLS, CDR2 YYNGEE, per germline. DNA for the CDR3: TGTGCCAGCAGGAGGGGGGACAGGGGCCCAGATACGCAGTATTTT. It is translated as CASRRGDRGPDTQYF.

The rearrangement joins TRBV7-9 to TRBJ2-3; possible D gene TRBD2, 6 bases. The CDR3 covers 16 residues. Germline V gene lookup returns CDR1 SEHNR and CDR2 FQNEAQ (reference sequence). V was shortened by 2 bases and J by 2 bases, with 14 bases between the two germline ends. The CDR3 DNA sequence: TGTGCCAGCAGCTTAATCCGACTAGTGGTCACAGATACGCAGTATTTT. Translating gives CASSLIRLVVTDTQYF.

This chain connects TRBV5-1 to TRBJ2-5, with TRBD2 as a possible D gene (5 bases). The CDR3 contains 17 residues. CDR1 is SGHRS and CDR2 is YFSETQ in the germline V gene. V shed 2 bases and J shed 0 bases, with 17 bases lying between them. DNA of the CDR3: TGCGCCAGCAGCTTCCTTCCGGCCCGGACTTACCAAGAGACCCAGTACTTC. It specifies CASSFLPARTYQETQYF.

The CDR3 DNA reads as TGTGCCAGCAGCGCCGAGGACGGTCGCGGGGAGCAGTACTTC. It specifies CASSAEDGRGEQYF. This chain connects TRBV9 to TRBJ2-7; possible D gene TRBD2, 5 bases. Germline V lookup: CDR1 SGDLS, CDR2 YYNGEE. This CDR3 is built from 14 residues. The V end lost 3 bases, the J end lost 7 bases, and 17 bases lay between the germline ends.

The rearrangement links TRBV2 to TRBJ2-1; 10 positions match TRBD2. In germline, CDR1 is SNHLY, CDR2 FYNNEI. The length of the CDR3 is 17 residues. V gave up 8 bases and J gave up 0 bases; unmatched junction bases: 10. The DNA of the CDR3 is TGTGCCAGCTCGGGTAGCGGGAGGATTAGCTCCTACAATGAGCAGTTCTTC. Protein product: CASSGSGRISSYNEQFF.

V gene TRBV5-1 combines with J gene TRBJ1-1; TRBD1 matches at 7 bases. The CDR3 runs to 14 residues. The ends lost 4 bases at V and 3 bases at J; junction bases unmatched: 6. Germline CDR1 and CDR2: SGHRS and YFSETQ. CDR3 protein: CASSLRQGHTEAFF. The DNA of the CDR3 is TGCGCCAGCAGCCTGCGACAGGGTCACACTGAAGCTTTCTTT. The entire variable domain, with the rest obtained from reference TRBV5-1 and TRBJ1-1, is as follows: KAGVTQTPRYLIKTRGQQVTLSCSPISGHRSVSWYQQTPGQGLQFLFEYFSETQRNKGNFPGRFSGRQFSNSRSEMNVSTLELGDSALYLCASSLRQGHTEAFFGQGTRLTVV.

In its sample, this clone was seen once. The rearrangement links TRBV7-3 to TRBJ2-1, with a tentative D call TRBD2 (6 bases). Germline V CDR1 and CDR2: SGHTA, FQGTGA. V gave up 3 bases and J gave up 9 bases, with 9 bases separating them. CDR3 size: 12 residues. The CDR3 is CASSFGGREQFF. Here the CDR3 DNA reads TGTGCCAGCAGCTTCGGGGGACGTGAGCAGTTCTTC.

This clone was detected once. V usage is TRBV2 and J usage is TRBJ2-5; 14 nucleotides match TRBD2. V shed 6 bases and J 4 bases; nucleotides not matched to a gene: 7. The CDR3 totals 16 residues. Germline V gene lookup returns CDR1 SNHLY and CDR2 FYNNEI. The CDR3 sequence: CASSPGLAGGGETQYF. The DNA for the CDR3 is TGTGCCAGCAGCCCCGGACTAGCGGGGGGAGGAGAGACCCAGTACTTC.

This clone was seen a handful of times. The J gene is TRBJ2-1, the V gene TRBV5-6, with TRBD2 identical over 7 bases. V was clipped by 3 bases and J by 6 bases; unmatched bases: 6. Germline CDR1 and CDR2: SGHDT and YYEEEE. This CDR3 is built from 14 residues. The CDR3 reads CASSSDWEGNEQFF. As DNA, the CDR3 is TGTGCCAGCAGCTCCGACTGGGAGGGCAATGAGCAGTTCTTC.

V usage is TRBV11-2 and J usage is TRBJ2-2; 7 bases agree with TRBD1. CDR1 and CDR2 from the germline V gene are SGHAT and FQNNGV. The V gene end was trimmed by 5 bases and the J gene end by 7 bases; junction bases not matched to a gene: 7. The CDR3 runs to 14 residues. CDR3 protein: CASSPRQGLGELFF. The CDR3 coding sequence is TGTGCCAGCAGCCCAAGACAGGGCCTCGGGGAGCTGTTTTTT.

The CDR3 loop reads CSVALWWNYSYEQYF. DNA for the CDR3: TGCAGCGTTGCCCTGTGGTGGAACTACTCCTACGAGCAGTACTTC. The V gene is TRBV29-1, the J gene TRBJ2-7; D gene unclear. This CDR3 has 15 amino acids. The V and J ends lost 4 bases and 0 bases respectively, with 16 bases between them. Germline CDR1 is SQVTM and CDR2 is ANQGSEA.

This chain's CDR3 is CASSLGTGATEAFF. The CDR3 DNA follows: TGTGCCAGCAGCTTAGGGACAGGGGCAACTGAAGCTTTCTTT. The chain is built from TRBV7-2 and TRBJ1-1; 9 bases map to TRBD1. Trimming removed 1 base from V and 5 bases from J; junction bases left unmatched: 2. The CDR3 loop spans 14 amino acids. Germline V gives CDR1 SGHTA, CDR2 FQGNSA. Full variable domain (rest looked up from reference TRBV7-2 and TRBJ1-1): GAGVSQSPSNKVTEKGKDVELRCDPISGHTALYWYRQSLGQGLEFLIYFQGNSAPDKSGLPSDRFSAERTGGSVSTLTIQRTQQEDSAVYLCASSLGTGATEAFFGQGTRLTVV.

This chain connects TRBV27 to TRBJ2-7; 9 positions match TRBD1. With 6 bases clipped from V and 2 bases from J, the junction kept 5 bases outside the gene matches. This CDR3 is built from 14 residues. CDR1 and CDR2 from the germline V gene are MNHEY and SMNVEV (reference sequence). This CDR3 reads CASSIQGAAYEQYF. The DNA of the CDR3 is TGTGCCAGCAGCATACAGGGGGCGGCCTACGAGCAGTACTTC.

The chain is built from TRBV4-1 and TRBJ2-3, with 7 bases identical to TRBD1. The CDR3 contains 17 residues. V lost 4 bases to trimming and J lost 6 bases; unmatched junction nucleotides: 16. Germline lookup yields CDR1 MGHRA and CDR2 YSYEKL. CDR3 region: CASSRSHLATGIDTQYF. The DNA of the CDR3 is TGCGCCAGCAGCCGATCGCACCTTGCGACAGGGATCGATACGCAGTATTTT.